Shown below are 19 T cell receptor beta chains from a single sample sequenced in a study of T cells in Graves' hyperthyroidism and ophthalmopathy. Using RNA transcripts as the source, TCR beta CDR3 regions were amplified. Carried out on the TCR CDR3, a first-round RT-PCR used the HTBI primer set. TCRdb ran MiXCR on the multiplex PCR reads and lists one entry per CDR3 protein. The sample yields 480,000 or so distinct CDR3 sequences, about an eighth seen once. The sample consisted of blood. All receptors come from a woman aged 18-29 years with Graves' hyperthyroidism.

Remarks on this clonotype: It may be a read error: a sequence one base away is much more abundant. This sequence joins TRBV4-1 and TRBJ2-7; 13 positions match TRBD2. Germline values: CDR1 MGHRA, CDR2 YSYEKL. The CDR3 contains 15 residues. The junction had 1 base not matched to a gene; V was cut back by 3 bases and J by 2 bases. The CDR3 DNA reads as TGCGCCAGCAGCCATGGGACTAGCGGGACCTACGAGCAGTACTTC. As protein: CASSHGTSGTYEQYF.

This clonotype was picked up a small number of times. The chain links TRBV30 to TRBJ2-3; TRBD2 might be the D (5 bases). The CDR3 totals 19 residues. V was clipped by 4 bases and J by 0 bases, with 26 bases between them. Germline V gives CDR1 GTSNPN, CDR2 SVGIG (reference sequence). The DNA of the CDR3 is TGTGCCTGGATAAGACCTTCCCGGGAAGCGCTACCAAGCACAGATACGCAGTATTTT. It encodes CAWIRPSREALPSTDTQYF.

In this sample, this clonotype turned up many times. This sequence joins TRBV12-5 and TRBJ2-5, with TRBD2 matching 12 bases. The CDR3 totals 19 residues. Trimming cost V 4 bases and J 1 base; bases outside gene matches: 13. Germline CDR1 LGHNT, CDR2 FRNRAP. CDR3 coding DNA: TGTGCTAGTGGTTGGAGGACTAGCGGGAATAGTAGGGGCCAAGAGACCCAGTACTTC. Amino acid sequence: CASGWRTSGNSRGQETQYF.

This clonotype was counted at least ten times. The chain has TRBV12-3 or TRBV12-4 and TRBJ1-1, with no clear D. The CDR3 runs 13 residues. V was cut by 7 bases and J by 6 bases, with 15 bases left in between. CDR3 region: CASTAGSLAEAFF. For the CDR3, the DNA is TGTGCCAGCACCGCCGGGTCGCTGGCTGAAGCTTTCTTT.

With regard to this clonotype: A much more abundant neighbour one base away suggests this may be a read error. V usage is TRBV6-5 and J usage is TRBJ2-1; D remains unclear. The germline V gene has CDR1 MNHEY and CDR2 SVGAGI. This CDR3 spans 15 amino acids. The CDR3 bases are TGTGCCAGAAGTTACGATTCTAGAACCTACAATGAGCAGTTCTTC. This encodes CARSYDSRTYNEQFF.

This clonotype was found a few times. The chain has TRBV10-3 and TRBJ2-7; 10 bases agree with TRBD2. CDR1 and CDR2 from the germline V gene are ENHRY and SYGVKD. V lost 10 bases, J lost 4 bases, and 10 bases stayed unmatched. This CDR3 is 14 amino acids long. The CDR3 is CATQEDSGRYEQYF. DNA of the CDR3: TGTGCCACCCAAGAGGATAGCGGGAGGTACGAGCAGTACTTC.

The chain links TRBV29-1 to TRBJ1-5, with D perhaps matching TRBD1 (5 bases). The germline CDR1 and CDR2 sequences are SQVTM and ANQGSEA. This CDR3 comprises 13 residues. V was clipped by 5 bases and J by 1 base, with 9 bases between them. CDR3 sequence: CSVRRDSNQPQHF. As DNA, the CDR3 is TGCAGCGTTCGAAGGGACAGCAATCAGCCCCAGCATTTT.

This clonotype was seen ten or more times. V gene TRBV11-1 combines with J gene TRBJ2-3, with TRBD2 matching over 8 bases. Per the germline V gene, CDR1 is SGHAT and CDR2 is FQDESV (reference sequence). The CDR3 has 17 amino acids. Trimming cost V 3 bases and J 2 bases; bases outside gene matches: 10. The chain's CDR3 is CASSFRGAGAHTDTQYF. For the CDR3, the DNA is TGTGCCAGCAGCTTTAGGGGAGCGGGAGCCCACACAGATACGCAGTATTTT.

This clonotype was recorded at least ten times. This rearrangement joins TRBV27 to TRBJ2-3; 9 bases line up with TRBD2. With 1 base clipped from V and 0 bases from J, the junction kept 11 bases outside the gene matches. The CDR3 has 19 amino acids. From germline, CDR1 is MNHEY and CDR2 SMNVEV (reference sequence). CDR3 nucleotide sequence: TGTGCCAGCAGTTTATATCACGAGCCTAGCGGGAATAGCACAGATACGCAGTATTTT. Translated: CASSLYHEPSGNSTDTQYF.

This clonotype was observed a handful of times. V gene TRBV20-1 combines with J gene TRBJ2-3, with D possibly TRBD2 on 7 matching bases. Trimming stripped 6 bases from V and 7 bases from J, with 14 bases between. Germline V gives CDR1 DFQATT, CDR2 SNEGSKA (reference sequence). This CDR3 region has 12 residues. As DNA, the CDR3 is TGCAGTGCCGGGAGCGGGACATATACGCAGTATTTT. It specifies CSAGSGTYTQYF.

This clonotype was recorded many times. CDR3 region: CASRPGQVILGNQPQHF. In nucleotides, the CDR3 is TGTGCCAGCAGGCCGGGACAGGTGATATTGGGCAATCAGCCCCAGCATTTT. The chain is built from TRBV2 and TRBJ1-5, with TRBD1 matching 8 bases. The CDR3 covers 17 residues. Per the germline V gene, CDR1 is SNHLY and CDR2 is FYNNEI. V shed 6 bases and J 2 bases; nucleotides not matched to a gene: 12. Full variable domain (rest looked up from reference TRBV2 and TRBJ1-5): EPEVTQTPSHQVTQMGQEVILRCVPISNHLYFYWYRQILGQKVEFLVSFYNNEISEKSEIFDDQFSVERPDGSNFTLKIRSTKLEDSAMYFCASRPGQVILGNQPQHFGDGTRLSIL.

This clonotype came up a few times. V gene TRBV10-1 combines with J gene TRBJ2-1; no definite D call. This CDR3 has 11 residues. V was trimmed by 7 bases and J by 9 bases, leaving 10 bases between them. Germline V gene data show CDR1 as WNHNN and CDR2 as SYGVQD (reference sequence). The CDR3 protein is CASIAVGEQFF. DNA for the CDR3: TGCGCCAGCATTGCGGTGGGTGAGCAGTTCTTC.

Many counts were recorded for this clonotype. This chain uses TRBV30 with TRBJ1-2, with D possibly matching TRBD1 (6 bases). Germline-derived CDR1 and CDR2 are GTSNPN and SVGIG (reference sequence). This CDR3 is 14 amino acids long. Trimming left V 3 bases short and J 4 bases short, with 15 bases between. CDR3 bases: TGTGCCTGGAGCCGCATGTGGGACACCTATGGCTACACCTTC. Amino acids: CAWSRMWDTYGYTF.

This clonotype was seen ten or more times. The chain links TRBV20-1 to TRBJ1-1; 7 bases align to TRBD1. The V gene end was trimmed by 2 bases and the J gene end by 4 bases; junction bases not matched to a gene: 7. CDR1 DFQATT and CDR2 SNEGSKA come from the germline V gene (reference sequence). The CDR3 has 14 amino acids. The CDR3 here is CSARRRQGVTEAFF. The CDR3 DNA reads as TGCAGTGCTAGAAGGCGACAGGGCGTCACTGAAGCTTTCTTT.

V and J are TRBV2 and TRBJ1-5; 7 bases fit TRBD1. The V gene's germline CDR1 is SNHLY and CDR2 FYNNEI. The ends lost 4 bases at V and 2 bases at J; junction bases unmatched: 8. The CDR3 consists of 16 residues. The DNA of the CDR3 is TGTGCCAGCAGTGTATCGACAGGGCGAGGCAATCAGCCCCAGCATTTT. This encodes CASSVSTGRGNQPQHF.

This clonotype was observed at least ten times. The chain is built from TRBV12-3 or TRBV12-4 and TRBJ2-2; the D gene could be TRBD1 or TRBD2 (5 bases each). V dropped 8 bases and J dropped 5 bases, with 6 bases sitting between them. This CDR3 is 11 amino acids long. The CDR3 DNA is TGTGCCAGCTGGGGGACCGGGGAGCTGTTTTTT. Protein: CASWGTGELFF.

In this sample, this clonotype turned up many times. The V and J genes are TRBV30 and TRBJ2-5; D is ambiguous. The V gene's germline CDR1 is GTSNPN and CDR2 SVGIG (reference sequence). The V end was cut by 0 bases, the J end by 7 bases, with 12 bases between. This CDR3 has 13 residues. The CDR3 DNA follows: TGTGCCTGGAGTGTTGGGCAGCTACCGACCCAGTACTTC. Its protein is CAWSVGQLPTQYF.

Details on this clonotype: A much larger clone sits a single nucleotide away, making a read error possible. The chain links TRBV12-3 or TRBV12-4 to TRBJ1-2; D uncertain. V shed 10 bases and J shed 7 bases, with 13 bases lying between them. The CDR3 length is 11 residues. CDR3 residues: CANYTGGGYTF. CDR3 coding DNA: TGTGCCAACTACACCGGAGGTGGCTACACCTTC.

This clonotype was detected many times. One end of the junction fails to match germline, which may point to a read error. The chain joins TRBV5-8 to TRBJ1-2; no firm D call. Germline-derived CDR1 and CDR2 are SGHTS and YDEGEE. This CDR3 has 13 amino acids. Written as DNA, the CDR3 is TGTGCCAGCAGCCCCGGGCACTCCTATGGCCACACCTTC. As protein: CASSPGHSYGHTF.